The TCR beta chain under discussion was sequenced for a study of cytomegalovirus exposure and HLA in healthy donors. Study observations and caveats: In the approximately 130 validation repertoires, roughly 94% of cluster scores exceeded 0, per a later analysis. Specificity for CMV antigens was confirmed in vitro for three of the CMV-associated chains. The study labeled 150 to 200 TCR beta chains cytomegalovirus-associated.

Trimming pared 10 bases from V and 3 bases from J, leaving 15 bases between. The CDR3 has 13 residues. Looked up from germline, CDR1 is MNHNY and CDR2 is SVGAGI (reference sequence). Points on this clone: Antigen unknown.

Clones were sequenced by immunoSEQ multiplex PCR, and TCRdb holds only the in-frame ones, with some missing. The data show roughly 150,000 clones, approximately 80% seen once. The source is a young man in good health and CMV-seropositive. The chain carries TRBV6-6 and TRBJ1-1, with D possibly TRBD1 on 5 matching bases. Sequenced: PBMCs. The CDR3 DNA is TGTGCCACCAGGGCCAGGCTACACACTGAAGCTTTCTTT. Its protein is CATRARLHTEAFF.